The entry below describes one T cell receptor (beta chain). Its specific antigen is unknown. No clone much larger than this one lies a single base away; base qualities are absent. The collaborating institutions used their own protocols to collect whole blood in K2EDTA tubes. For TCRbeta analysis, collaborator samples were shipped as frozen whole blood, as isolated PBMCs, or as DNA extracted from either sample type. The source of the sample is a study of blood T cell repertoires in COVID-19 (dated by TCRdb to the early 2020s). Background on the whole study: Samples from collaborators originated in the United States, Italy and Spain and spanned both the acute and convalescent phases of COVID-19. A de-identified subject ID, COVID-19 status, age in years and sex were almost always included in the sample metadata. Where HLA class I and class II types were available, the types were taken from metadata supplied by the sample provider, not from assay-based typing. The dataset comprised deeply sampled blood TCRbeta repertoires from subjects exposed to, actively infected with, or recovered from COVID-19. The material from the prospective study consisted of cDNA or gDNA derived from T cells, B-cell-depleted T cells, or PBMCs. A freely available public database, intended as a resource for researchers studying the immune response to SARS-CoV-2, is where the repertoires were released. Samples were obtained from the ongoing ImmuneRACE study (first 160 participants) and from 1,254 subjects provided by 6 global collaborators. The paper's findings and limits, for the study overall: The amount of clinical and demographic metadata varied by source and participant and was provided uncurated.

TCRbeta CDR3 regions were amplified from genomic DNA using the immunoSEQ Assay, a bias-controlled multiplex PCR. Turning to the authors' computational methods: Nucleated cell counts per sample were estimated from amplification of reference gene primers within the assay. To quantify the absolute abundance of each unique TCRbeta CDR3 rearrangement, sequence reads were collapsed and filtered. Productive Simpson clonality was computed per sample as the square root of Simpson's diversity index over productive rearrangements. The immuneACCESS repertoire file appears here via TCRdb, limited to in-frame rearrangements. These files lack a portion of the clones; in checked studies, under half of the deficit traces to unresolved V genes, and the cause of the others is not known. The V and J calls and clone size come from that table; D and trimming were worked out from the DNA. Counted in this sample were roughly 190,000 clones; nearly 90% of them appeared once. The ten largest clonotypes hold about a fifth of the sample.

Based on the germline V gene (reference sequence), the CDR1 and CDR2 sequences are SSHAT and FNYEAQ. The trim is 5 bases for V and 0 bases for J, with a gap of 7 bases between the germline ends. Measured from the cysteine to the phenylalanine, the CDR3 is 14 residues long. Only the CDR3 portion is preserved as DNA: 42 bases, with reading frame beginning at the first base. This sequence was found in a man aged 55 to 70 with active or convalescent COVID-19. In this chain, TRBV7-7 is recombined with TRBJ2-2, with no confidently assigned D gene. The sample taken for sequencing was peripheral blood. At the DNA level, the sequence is TGTGCCAGCAGCCTCGACACGAACACCGGGGAGCTGTTTTTT. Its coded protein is CASSLDTNTGELFF.